This TCR beta chain was captured in a study of T cells expressing NK-cell markers (dated by TCRdb to the early 2020s). Background on the whole study: TCR beta-chain repertoires were profiled in sorted CD3+CD56+NKG2C+, CD3+CD56+NKG2C- and CD3+CD56-NKG2C+ T-cell subsets from several donors. Randomly selected healthy volunteers, three men and five women, were used as the eight sequenced donors. Among the eight sequenced donors, seven were HCMV-seropositive and one was HCMV-seronegative. Sequencing of the libraries produced 2 x 150 bp reads on Illumina HiSeq 2000/2500, MiSeq or NextSeq.

The data were produced on an Illumina HiSeq 2000. TCR beta cDNA libraries were prepared using 5'RACE template switching, which introduced a universal primer site and unique molecular identifiers. cDNA synthesis was primed from the TCR beta constant segment, followed by two successive PCR amplification steps. In the paper's pipeline: MIGEC was used to demultiplex reads and group reads by UMI, and MiTCR was used to assemble and quantify clonotypes. Only TCR cDNA sequences supported by at least two reads were kept to exclude erroneous sequences. The tcR package was used for downstream repertoire analysis, and clonotypes were matched across fractions by CDR3 nucleotide sequence plus V segment. VDJmatch was used to annotate antigen specificity against VDJdb, with one amino acid substitution allowed in CDR3. TCRdb reprocessed the raw reads; every CDR3 protein sequence is a single record, and DNA is not supplied. TCRdb's processing, not the authors', yielded these V and J calls. The sample's table covers approximately 460,000 distinct CDR3 sequences. The top ten clones comprise under 7.5% of the sample.

Broader findings and caveats from the paper: Those dominant clonotypes were again the most abundant among CD3+CD56-NKG2C+ cells in a handful of donors, at roughly 28.3-65%. For more than 5 donors, the dominant CD3+CD56+NKG2C+ clonotypes were among the top 10 CD8+ clonotypes and accounted for about 1.0-7.0% of CD8+ T cells. Whether the expanded NKG2C-expressing T cell clones were specific for HCMV antigens remained unclear.

Turning to this clonotype: The specificity of this receptor is unknown.

The CDR3 numbers 14 residues from cysteine through phenylalanine. No DNA was logged. CDR1 MDHEN and CDR2 SYDVKM are derived from the germline V gene. A commercial ELISA kit detecting HCMV-specific IgG in serum was used to determine HCMV serostatus. Ficoll density gradient centrifugation was used to isolate peripheral blood mononuclear cells from blood. This sequence was found in a woman aged 18 to 75 in good health. The chain is assembled from TRBV28 and TRBJ1-6. The sample consisted of blood T cells: a sorted CD56 or NKG2C T cell subset, CD4+ or CD8+ T cells, or bulk PBMC T cells (not recorded which). The CDR3 region: CASLRGSYNSPLHF.